A selection of T cell receptor beta chains follows, all from one sample in a study of shared clonotypes between healthy human individuals. Assay used: immunoSEQ multiplex PCR; TCRdb lists only in-frame clones, some missing. The table includes under 2,500,000 clones, approximately 94% detected once. Specimen: naive CD4+ T cells sorted from blood. The source is a man younger than 30 in good health. The conserved cysteine and the conserved F or W are not part of the CDR3 here.

v_call	j_call	cdr3_aa
TRBV7-2	TRBJ1-4	ASSPQGATNEKLF
TRBV2	TRBJ2-5	ASRSETQY
TRBV6-5	TRBJ2-1	ASNHPTSGRNEQF
TRBV19	TRBJ2-7	ASSSPGQNSYEQY
TRBV9	TRBJ1-1	ASSPRQGVNTEAF
TRBV25-1	TRBJ2-1	ASSDSRTSVNEQF
TRBV6-6	TRBJ1-6	ASSALQLSYNSPLH
TRBV5-1	TRBJ2-3	ASSAGSTDTQY
TRBV2	TRBJ1-2	ASRDLGAGYT
TRBV6-5	TRBJ2-5	ASSYGSGQGRETQY
TRBV7-2	TRBJ2-5	ASSHNSGKETQY
TRBV9	TRBJ2-2	ASSVDPRGGSTGELF
TRBV6-5	TRBJ2-5	ASSRQETQY
TRBV30	TRBJ1-4	AWSKGAPNEKLF
TRBV6-5	TRBJ2-7	ARLRTGETYEQY
TRBV19	TRBJ1-2	ASSMMVGQGYGYT
TRBV7-2	TRBJ2-7	ASSISYEQY
TRBV19	TRBJ1-5	ASSPLDRDDQPQH
TRBV25-1	TRBJ2-1	ATARGSYNEQF
TRBV4-1	TRBJ2-5	ASSPRLAGVLETQY
TRBV5-4	TRBJ2-7	ASSRSPGIAYEQY
TRBV2	TRBJ2-3	ASSGQRDTQY